The 12 T cell receptor beta chains below all came from one sample that was sequenced in a study of CD8 T cells in ankylosing spondylitis. From the 5' RACE reads, TCRdb called clonotypes with MiXCR, one entry per CDR3 protein. Of fewer than 450,000 distinct CDR3 sequences listed, roughly 15% were seen once; the top ten hold 1%. The antigens of these receptors remain unknown. Overall study results and limits: A TCR beta motif of eight highly homologous variants appeared characteristic of ankylosing spondylitis blood.

Sequencing input: blood, either unsorted or a sorted T cell fraction (not recorded which). The receptors stem from a male donor with ankylosing spondylitis.

This clonotype occurred a few times. V is TRBV5-1 and J is TRBJ2-4, with D perhaps matching TRBD1 (6 bases). The CDR3 covers 16 residues. Germline assignment: CDR1 SGHRS and CDR2 YFSETQ. V lost 2 bases to trimming and J lost 0 bases, with 12 bases between them. Written as DNA, the CDR3 is TGCGCCAGCAGCTTACTGACAGGACTAGCCAAAAACATTCAGTACTTC. Its translation is CASSLLTGLAKNIQYF.

Of note for this clonotype: This may be a read error, as it is one base from a much larger clone. The gene calls are TRBV12-3 or TRBV12-4 and TRBJ1-6, with TRBD1 identical over 10 bases. CDR3 length: 14 residues. The CDR3 sequence: CASSPGQGWSPLYF. In DNA, the CDR3 is TGTGCCAGCAGTCCGGGACAGGGGTGGTCACCCCTCTACTTT.

The sample holds a few counts of this clonotype. The chain joins TRBV12-3 or TRBV12-4 to TRBJ2-1; D call uncertain. CDR3 length: 17 residues. The germline V and J ends were trimmed by 5 bases and 0 bases, with 17 bases remaining between them. The CDR3 DNA reads TGTGCCAGCAGTCCTATGTCGACCGTTAGCTCCTACAATGAGCAGTTCTTC. Protein sequence: CASSPMSTVSSYNEQFF.

This clonotype was seen a few times. The chain is built from TRBV7-2 and TRBJ1-2; 9 nucleotides agree with TRBD1. Germline CDR1 SGHTA, CDR2 FQGNSA. This CDR3 comprises 15 residues. Trimming removed 5 bases from V and 4 bases from J; junction bases left unmatched: 8. The CDR3: CASSTTPGQGYGYTF. The CDR3 region has the DNA TGTGCCAGCAGCACAACGCCGGGACAGGGCTATGGCTACACCTTC. The full variable domain, rest sourced from reference TRBV7-2 and TRBJ1-2, is GAGVSQSPSNKVTEKGKDVELRCDPISGHTALYWYRQSLGQGLEFLIYFQGNSAPDKSGLPSDRFSAERTGGSVSTLTIQRTQQEDSAVYLCASSTTPGQGYGYTFGSGTRLTVV.

This clonotype appeared a few times. The CDR3 here is CASSVRQEAYTGELFF. CDR3 DNA: TGTGCCAGCAGTGTCAGGCAGGAAGCATACACCGGGGAGCTGTTTTTT. The chain carries TRBV2 and TRBJ2-2; D is undetermined. The CDR3 extends over 16 amino acids. V lost 4 bases and J lost 3, with 15 bases in between. Germline CDR1 and CDR2: SNHLY and FYNNEI.

This clonotype was seen a few times. The rearrangement uses TRBV20-1 and TRBJ2-5; D is undetermined. This CDR3 has 12 amino acids. With 3 bases removed from V and 5 bases from J, the gap between germline ends came to 10 bases. CDR1 is DFQATT and CDR2 is SNEGSKA in the germline V gene (reference sequence). The CDR3: CSARALGETQYF. CDR3 bases: TGCAGTGCTAGGGCCTTAGGGGAGACCCAGTACTTC.

This clonotype was seen only a few times. This chain uses TRBV20-1 with TRBJ2-1, with 13 bases that match TRBD2. The CDR3 consists of 15 residues. V shed 5 bases, J shed 8 bases, and the junction held 9 bases outside the gene matches. Per the germline V gene, CDR1 is DFQATT and CDR2 is SNEGSKA (reference sequence). CDR3 region: CSAVRLAGGGDEQFF. CDR3 in DNA: TGCAGTGCTGTAAGACTAGCGGGGGGCGGGGATGAGCAGTTCTTC.

The chain couples TRBV18 to TRBJ2-3; D call uncertain. The ends were cut back, 6 bases at V and 6 bases at J, with 16 bases in the middle. The germline CDR1 and CDR2 sequences are KGHSH and LQKENI. The CDR3 is made up of 14 amino acids. The CDR3 reads CASSPGPTTDTQYF. The CDR3 DNA reads as TGTGCCAGCTCTCCGGGTCCTACCACGGATACGCAGTATTTT.

In this sample, this clonotype turned up a few times. This sequence joins TRBV12-3 or TRBV12-4 and TRBJ2-7; D remains ambiguous. Between the trimmed V and J ends, which lost 2 bases and 5 bases, there was a span of 10 bases. The CDR3 extends over 13 amino acids. The CDR3 DNA is TGTGCCAGCAGTTTAAAAGTAACGGACGAGCAGTACTTC. Its translation is CASSLKVTDEQYF.

The V gene is TRBV18, the J gene TRBJ2-7; TRBD2 agrees at 7 bases. Germline CDR1 reads KGHSH; CDR2 reads LQKENI. The trim removed 3 bases at V and 4 bases at J, leaving 18 bases unmatched. The CDR3 covers 18 residues. CDR3 amino acids: CASSPPQVGGGRFYEQYF. CDR3 nucleotide sequence: TGTGCCAGCTCACCGCCCCAGGTTGGTGGCGGGAGATTTTACGAGCAGTACTTC.

The CDR3 spells CASSYTASEAFF. DNA for the CDR3: TGTGCCAGCAGCTACACGGCCAGCGAAGCTTTCTTT. This sequence joins TRBV7-8 and TRBJ1-1; D gene unclear. CDR1 is SGHVS, CDR2 FQNEAQ, per germline. The CDR3 runs to 12 residues. V gave up 4 bases and J gave up 8 bases, with 11 bases separating them. Full variable domain (missing parts from reference TRBV7-8 and TRBJ1-1): GAGVSQSPRYKVAKRGQDVALRCDPISGHVSLFWYQQALGQGPEFLTYFQNEAQLDKSGLPSDRFFAERPEGSVSTLKIQRTQQEDSAVYLCASSYTASEAFFGQGTRLTVV.

J is TRBJ2-1 and V is TRBV5-5; TRBD2 matches at 10 bases. With V trimmed by 4 bases and J by 7 bases, 11 bases remained unmatched. This CDR3 is built from 16 residues. The germline V gene has CDR1 SGHKS and CDR2 YYEKEE (reference sequence). The CDR3, as DNA: TGTGCCAGCAGCCTCCTTGGGAGCGGGAGGGATAATGAGCAGTTCTTC. Translated, it gives CASSLLGSGRDNEQFF.